Shown below are 2 T cell receptor beta chains from a single sample sequenced in a study of OX40 agonist ivuxolimab in advanced cancers. This table comes from immunoSEQ multiplex PCR, and its TCRdb copy is limited to in-frame clones, with some not included. Of 63,000 or so clones in the sample, 84% were seen once. Sample: CD4+ or CD8+ T cells sorted from blood, taken in a trial of the OX40 agonist ivuxolimab. These receptors were collected from an adult with an advanced solid tumor such as melanoma, head and neck, liver or kidney cancer.

The chain is built from TRBV20-1 and TRBJ2-5; D unresolved. Germline V CDR1 and CDR2: DFQATT, SNEGSKA (reference sequence). The CDR3 consists of 10 residues. V was trimmed by 4 bases and J by 5 bases, leaving 5 bases between them. In DNA, the CDR3 is TGCAGTGCTATCCACGAGACCCAGTACTTC. Residues: CSAIHETQYF.

The V gene is TRBV11-1, the J gene TRBJ2-7; TRBD1 matches at 7 bases. The CDR3 is made up of 15 amino acids. V was clipped by 5 bases and J by 2 bases; unmatched bases: 9. Per germline, CDR1 SGHAT and CDR2 FQDESV (reference sequence). The DNA of the CDR3 is TGTGCCAGCAGCGCAATGGACAGGTTAGCCTACGAGCAGTACTTC. It translates to CASSAMDRLAYEQYF.